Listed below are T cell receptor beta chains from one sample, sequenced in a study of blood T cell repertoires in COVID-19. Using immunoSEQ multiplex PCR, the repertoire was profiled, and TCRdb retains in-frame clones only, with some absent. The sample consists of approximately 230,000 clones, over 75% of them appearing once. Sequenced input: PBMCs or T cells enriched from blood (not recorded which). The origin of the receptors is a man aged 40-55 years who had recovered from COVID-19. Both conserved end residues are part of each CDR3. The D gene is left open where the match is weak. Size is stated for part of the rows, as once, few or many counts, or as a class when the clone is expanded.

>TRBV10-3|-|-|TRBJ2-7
CAISGTGYEQYF
TGTGCCATCAGTGGAACAGGCTACGAGCAGTACTTC
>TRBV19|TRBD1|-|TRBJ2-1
CASKDGPGQGPYNEQFF
TGTGCCAGTAAAGATGGGCCGGGACAGGGACCCTACAATGAGCAGTTCTTC
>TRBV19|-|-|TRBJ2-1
CASSILTLDTYSYNEQFF
TGTGCCAGTAGTATATTAACACTCGACACGTACTCCTACAATGAGCAGTTCTTC
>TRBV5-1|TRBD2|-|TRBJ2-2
CASSLDGTSGRNTGELFF
TGCGCCAGCAGCTTGGATGGGACTAGCGGTCGGAACACCGGGGAGCTGTTTTTT
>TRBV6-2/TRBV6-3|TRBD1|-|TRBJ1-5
CASRYRGWDQPQHF
TGTGCCAGCAGGTACAGGGGTTGGGATCAGCCCCAGCATTTT
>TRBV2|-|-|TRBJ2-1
CASSRTELYNEQFF
TGTGCCAGCAGTCGGACAGAACTTTACAATGAGCAGTTCTTC
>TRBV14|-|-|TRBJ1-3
CASRDGGGNTIYF
TGTGCCAGCAGGGACGGAGGTGGAAACACCATATATTTT
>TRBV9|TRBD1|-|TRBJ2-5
CASTRFQGAWETQYF
TGTGCCAGCACCCGGTTTCAGGGGGCTTGGGAGACCCAGTACTTC
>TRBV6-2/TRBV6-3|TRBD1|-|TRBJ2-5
CASSYLRDRGNGETQYF
TGTGCCAGCAGTTATCTTCGGGACAGGGGAAATGGAGAGACCCAGTACTTC
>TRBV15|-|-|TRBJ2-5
CATSEGGQETQYF
TGTGCCACCAGCGAAGGGGGCCAAGAGACCCAGTACTTC
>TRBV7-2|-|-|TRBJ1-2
CASSLTLGLTVYGYTF
TGTGCCAGCAGCCTAACCTTGGGACTCACGGTCTATGGCTACACCTTC
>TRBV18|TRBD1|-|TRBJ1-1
CASSPFQMGQGSPNTEAFF
TGTGCCAGCTCACCATTTCAGATGGGACAGGGGAGTCCAAACACTGAAGCTTTCTTT
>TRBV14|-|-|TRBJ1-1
CASTKRQAMNTEAFF
TGTGCCAGCACCAAACGACAGGCAATGAACACTGAAGCTTTCTTT
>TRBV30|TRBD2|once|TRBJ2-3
CAWSAPSGTTDTQYF
TGTGCCTGGAGTGCCCCTAGCGGAACCACAGATACGCAGTATTTT
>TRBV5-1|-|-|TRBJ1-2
CASSLADTASRYGYTF
TGCGCCAGCAGCTTGGCCGACACCGCGAGCCGCTATGGCTACACCTTC
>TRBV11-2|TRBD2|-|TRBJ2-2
CASSLGSGKGGELFF
TGTGCCAGCAGCTTAGGTAGCGGGAAGGGCGGGGAGCTGTTTTTT
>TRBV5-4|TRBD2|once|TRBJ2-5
CASRMAIAGGPAETQYF
TGTGCCAGCAGGATGGCGATCGCGGGAGGGCCCGCAGAGACCCAGTACTTC